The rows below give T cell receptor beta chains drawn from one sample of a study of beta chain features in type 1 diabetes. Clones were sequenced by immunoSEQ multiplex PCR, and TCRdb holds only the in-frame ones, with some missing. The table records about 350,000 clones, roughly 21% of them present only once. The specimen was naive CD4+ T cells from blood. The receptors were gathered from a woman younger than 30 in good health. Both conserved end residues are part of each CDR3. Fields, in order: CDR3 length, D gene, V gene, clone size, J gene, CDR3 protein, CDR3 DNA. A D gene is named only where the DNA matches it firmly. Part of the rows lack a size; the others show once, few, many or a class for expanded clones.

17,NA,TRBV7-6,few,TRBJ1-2,CASSRSPGGRLDYGYTF,TGTGCCAGCAGCCGGTCACCCGGCGGGCGGCTGGACTATGGCTACACCTTC
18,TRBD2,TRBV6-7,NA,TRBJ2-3,CASSYLAGGPNSTDTQYF,TGTGCCAGCAGTTACCTAGCGGGAGGGCCGAATTCGACAGATACGCAGTATTTT
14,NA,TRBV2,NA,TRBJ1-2,CASSIQGPLDGYTF,TGTGCCAGCAGTATACAGGGCCCTTTGGATGGCTACACCTTC
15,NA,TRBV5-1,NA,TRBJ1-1,CASSSTGPSGTEAFF,TGCGCCAGCAGCTCCACAGGGCCCTCGGGCACTGAAGCTTTCTTT
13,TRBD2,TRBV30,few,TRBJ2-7,CAWSVRGREVQYF,TGTGCCTGGAGTGTACGCGGGAGAGAGGTGCAGTACTTC
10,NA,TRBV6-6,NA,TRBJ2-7,CASGTYEQYF,TGTGCCAGCGGCACCTACGAGCAGTACTTC
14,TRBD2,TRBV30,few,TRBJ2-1,CAWSRGLAGGPQFF,TGTGCCTGGAGTCGGGGACTAGCGGGAGGGCCACAGTTCTTC
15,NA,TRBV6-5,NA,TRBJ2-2,CASSARLANTGELFF,TGTGCCAGCAGTGCTCGACTAGCGAACACCGGGGAGCTGTTTTTT
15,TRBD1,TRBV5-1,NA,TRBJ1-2,CASSPGEGTVYGYTF,TGCGCCAGCAGCCCCGGGGAAGGGACAGTCTATGGCTACACCTTC
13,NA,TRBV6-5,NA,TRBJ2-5,CASTEGAGETQYF,TGTGCCAGCACGGAGGGGGCCGGGGAGACCCAGTACTTC
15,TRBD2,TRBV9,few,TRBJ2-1,CASSPRLAADNEQFF,TGTGCCAGCAGCCCTCGACTAGCTGCTGACAATGAGCAGTTCTTC
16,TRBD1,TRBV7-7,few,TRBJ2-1,CASSPWTGRVHNEQFF,TGTGCTAGCAGCCCATGGACAGGTAGAGTCCACAATGAGCAGTTCTTC
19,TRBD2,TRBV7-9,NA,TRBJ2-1,CASIPGTSGPLSSYNEQFF,TGTGCCAGCATCCCTGGGACTAGCGGTCCCCTGAGCTCCTACAATGAGCAGTTCTTC
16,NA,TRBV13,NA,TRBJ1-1,CASSPTPGQINTEAFF,TGTGCCAGCAGCCCTACCCCGGGACAAATTAACACTGAAGCTTTCTTT
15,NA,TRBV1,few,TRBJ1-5,CTSSHGTGRNQPQHF,TGCACCAGCAGCCATGGAACAGGGCGCAATCAGCCCCAGCATTTT
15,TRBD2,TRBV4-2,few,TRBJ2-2,CASSQEPGGTGELFF,TGTGCCAGCAGCCAAGAACCGGGGGGCACCGGGGAGCTGTTTTTT
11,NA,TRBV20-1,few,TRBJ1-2,CSAQGNYGYTF,TGCAGTGCCCAGGGGAACTATGGCTACACCTTC